A selection of T cell receptor beta chains follows, all from one sample in a study of regulatory T cells in long-lasting Graves disease. MiXCR, applied by TCRdb to the multiplex PCR reads, yields one record per CDR3 protein. The sample yields about 320,000 distinct CDR3 sequences, under 20% seen once. Sample: peripheral blood mononuclear cells (PBMCs), taken at new diagnosis, from a patient treated with antithyroid drugs. The source of these receptors is a female donor with Graves disease. The CDR3 runs from the conserved cysteine through the conserved F or W. Each record gives: clone size, D gene, J gene, V gene, CDR3 protein, CDR3 DNA. D genes are given only for firm matches. For some rows the clone size is stated as once, few or many, or as a class when expanded; others skip it.

many,TRBD1,TRBJ1-1,TRBV20-1,CSASRLGQVARLMNTEAFF,TGCAGTGCTAGCCGCCTCGGACAGGTCGCTCGACTTATGAACACTGAAGCTTTCTTT
-,-,TRBJ1-5,TRBV30,CAWTTEEYLGQPQHF,TGTGCCTGGACCACCGAGGAATATCTAGGTCAGCCCCAGCATTTT
many,-,TRBJ1-4,TRBV14,CASSQDVGQTEKLFF,TGTGCCAGCAGCCAAGATGTGGGGCAGACTGAAAAACTGTTTTTT
-,-,TRBJ2-1,TRBV30,CAWTRSSYNEQFF,TGTGCCTGGACTAGGAGCTCCTACAATGAGCAGTTCTTC
-,TRBD1,TRBJ1-4,TRBV5-4,CASSPTGPGEKLFF,TGTGCCAGCAGCCCGACAGGGCCAGGGGAAAAACTGTTTTTT
many,-,TRBJ1-5,TRBV6-1,CASSPVGQPQHF,TGTGCCAGCAGCCCGGTCGGGCAGCCCCAGCATTTT
-,-,TRBJ2-3,TRBV15,CATSIDSSADTQYF,TGTGCCACCAGCATAGACAGCAGCGCAGATACGCAGTATTTT
many,-,TRBJ2-3,TRBV12-3/TRBV12-4,CASSFAREQDTQYF,TGTGCCAGCAGTTTCGCCCGGGAGCAAGATACGCAGTATTTT
few,TRBD1,TRBJ1-2,TRBV20-1,CSARETGGPAYGYTF,TGCAGTGCTAGAGAAACAGGGGGCCCTGCATATGGCTACACCTTC
many,-,TRBJ2-4,TRBV30,CAWTFEAKNIQYF,TGTGCCTGGACCTTCGAAGCCAAAAACATTCAGTACTTC
-,-,TRBJ2-2,TRBV7-8,CASSRTTGMAELFF,TGTGCCAGCAGCCGTACTACAGGGATGGCGGAGCTGTTTTTT
many,TRBD1,TRBJ1-6,TRBV27,CASSLRLTRDRNNSPLHF,TGTGCCAGCAGTCTTCGGCTCACGCGGGACAGAAATAATTCACCCCTCCACTTT
-,-,TRBJ1-1,TRBV18,CASSPRGGGDTEAFF,TGTGCCAGCTCACCCCGAGGTGGGGGGGACACTGAAGCTTTCTTT
-,-,TRBJ2-2,TRBV2,CASSGTDTGELFF,TGTGCCAGCAGTGGGACCGACACCGGGGAGCTGTTTTTT
many,TRBD2,TRBJ2-1,TRBV27,CASSLLPSGTEQFF,TGTGCCAGCAGTTTATTGCCTAGCGGGACCGAGCAGTTCTTC
many,TRBD2,TRBJ2-1,TRBV19,CASSPGTSAHNEQFF,TGTGCCAGTAGCCCAGGGACTAGCGCGCACAATGAGCAGTTCTTC
-,-,TRBJ2-1,TRBV7-9,CASSLRWGSYNEQFF,TGTGCCAGCAGCTTACGGTGGGGCTCCTACAATGAGCAGTTCTTC
many,TRBD2,TRBJ2-3,TRBV5-1,CASSLRTSGSPSTDTQYF,TGCGCCAGCAGCCTGAGGACTAGCGGGAGTCCTAGCACAGATACGCAGTATTTT
many,TRBD1,TRBJ1-2,TRBV2,CASSEDRGGYTF,TGTGCCAGCAGTGAGGACAGGGGAGGCTACACCTTC
many,-,TRBJ1-2,TRBV12-3/TRBV12-4,CASTEPWSGGYGYTF,TGTGCCAGCACCGAACCCTGGTCCGGGGGCTATGGCTACACCTTC
many,TRBD2,TRBJ2-1,TRBV19,CASSIARTSGRTDPNEQFF,TGTGCCAGTAGTATAGCCCGGACTAGCGGGAGGACCGACCCGAATGAGCAGTTCTTC
many,TRBD1,TRBJ1-5,TRBV2,CASSGDSQPQHF,TGTGCCAGCAGTGGGGACAGTCAGCCCCAGCATTTT
-,TRBD2,TRBJ2-1,TRBV18,CASSHERGTQILYNEQFF,TGTGCCAGCTCACACGAGCGGGGAACTCAAATTTTATACAATGAGCAGTTCTTC
many,-,TRBJ2-3,TRBV7-9,CASSLAHGGPPDTQYF,TGTGCCAGCAGCTTAGCGCACGGGGGCCCCCCAGATACGCAGTATTTT
few,-,TRBJ1-5,TRBV6-1,CAGSEQRGGNQPQHF,TGTGCCGGCAGTGAACAGCGCGGGGGCAATCAGCCCCAGCATTTT
many,-,TRBJ1-3,TRBV12-3/TRBV12-4,CASTRDGSSGNTIYF,TGTGCCAGCACCCGAGACGGATCCTCTGGAAACACCATATATTTT
many,TRBD2,TRBJ2-1,TRBV12-5,CASGSGTSGSYEQFF,TGTGCTAGTGGTTCGGGGACTAGCGGGAGTTATGAGCAGTTCTTC
many,TRBD1,TRBJ2-6,TRBV5-1,CASSSAGTGVGGANVLTF,TGCGCCAGCAGCTCGGCCGGGACAGGGGTTGGTGGGGCCAACGTCCTGACTTTC
many,TRBD1,TRBJ2-7,TRBV19,CASSPTGTATYEQYF,TGTGCCAGTAGTCCCACCGGGACAGCTACCTACGAGCAGTACTTC
many,TRBD1,TRBJ1-4,TRBV11-2,CASSLATGQGAPANEKLFF,TGTGCCAGCAGCTTAGCCACGGGGCAGGGGGCGCCGGCTAATGAAAAACTGTTTTTT
many,-,TRBJ2-7,TRBV3-1,CASSQGAGWVYEQYF,TGTGCCAGCAGCCAAGGGGCGGGGTGGGTCTACGAGCAGTACTTC
few,-,TRBJ2-5,TRBV5-4,CASSRVGEFETQYF,TGTGCCAGCAGCCGAGTGGGGGAGTTTGAGACCCAGTACTTC
many,TRBD1,TRBJ1-1,TRBV12-3/TRBV12-4,CASRDGTGGTEAFF,TGTGCCAGCAGGGACGGGACAGGAGGGACTGAAGCTTTCTTT
few,-,TRBJ1-1,TRBV29-1,CSVEARAGTEAFF,TGCAGCGTTGAAGCAAGGGCGGGGACTGAAGCTTTCTTT
many,-,TRBJ2-2,TRBV28,CASTPYGAGELFF,TGTGCCAGCACCCCCTACGGTGCCGGGGAGCTGTTTTTT
many,TRBD2,TRBJ2-1,TRBV20-1,CSAPTSGAVSSYNEQFF,TGCAGTGCCCCGACTAGCGGGGCGGTGAGCTCCTACAATGAGCAGTTCTTC
-,-,TRBJ1-2,TRBV7-3,CASSSYAGHGYTF,TGTGCCAGCAGCTCATACGCAGGGCATGGCTACACCTTC
many,-,TRBJ2-7,TRBV11-3,CASSSPGSSGSYEQYF,TGTGCCAGCAGCTCCCCCGGGAGTAGCGGCTCCTACGAGCAGTACTTC
many,TRBD1,TRBJ2-3,TRBV2,CASSRQGAADTQYF,TGTGCCAGCAGCCGACAGGGGGCTGCAGATACGCAGTATTTT
many,-,TRBJ2-5,TRBV3-1,CASSQVQGWETQYF,TGTGCCAGCAGCCAAGTACAGGGTTGGGAGACCCAGTACTTC
many,TRBD2,TRBJ2-5,TRBV20-1,CSASYLSSGQETQYF,TGCAGTGCTAGCTATCTGTCTAGCGGCCAAGAGACCCAGTACTTC